The sequence of this TCR beta chain was determined in a study of blood T cell repertoires in COVID-19. For the study at large: Acute and convalescent COVID-19 specimens originated in the United States, Italy and Spain. T cells, B-cell-depleted T cells, or PBMCs provided the cDNA or gDNA that served as material.

In the source study's methods: Estimation of nucleated cell counts relied on the amplification of reference gene primers. TCRdb's copy holds only in-frame clones and misses some; the assay was immunoSEQ multiplex PCR. Clone size and the V and J calls come from that table; the DNA yielded D and trimming. The table lists 150,000 to 200,000 clones, about 88% of them singletons. Germline assignment: CDR1 KGHSH and CDR2 LQKENI. This CDR3 is 15 amino acids long. The ends were cut back, 1 base at V and 2 bases at J, with 11 bases in the middle. The genes are TRBV18 and TRBJ2-5; D unresolved. The TCR sequence derives from a man aged 55 to 70 with active or convalescent COVID-19. Material: peripheral blood. In nucleotides, the CDR3 is TGTGCCAGCTCACCACGGAGTGGCGGTCAAGAGACCCAGTACTTC. It translates to CASSPRSGGQETQYF.